The clone carrying this T cell receptor (beta chain) was detected ten times or more. Primers used in a second PCR of roughly 6 to 12 cycles were a sample-barcoded 5' primer and a J-beta primer mix. A single record per CDR3 protein comes from TCRdb applying MiXCR to the 5' RACE reads. Of hundreds of thousands of distinct CDR3 sequences listed, about 30% were seen once; the top ten hold approximately 14%. The CDR3 sequence is 11 residues long. The V end lost 6 bases, the J end lost 11 bases, and 13 bases lay between the germline ends. The data derive from a study of blood T cells in healthy people across ages.

Sequencing input: blood. This sequence originates from a woman older than 75 in good health. V and J are TRBV12-3 or TRBV12-4 and TRBJ1-1, with D unresolved. The CDR3 loop is CASREFLGAFF. CDR3 sequence (DNA): TGTGCCAGCAGGGAATTCTTAGGGGCTTTCTTT.